The clone carrying this TCR beta chain was picked up many times. The sample belongs to a study of metastatic and nonmetastatic thyroid tumors. Patients were all untreated before their thyroid surgery. How the authors handled the data: The study built a papillary thyroid cancer distant-metastasis classifier from CDR3 differences across clinicopathological groups. TCRdb reanalyzed the PCR reads via MiXCR. For this entry, the V and J calls and clone size follow TCRdb and not the study's own pipeline. The repertoire holds fewer than 45,000 clones, 13% seen once, with 9.5% in the top ten. CDR1 MNHNS and CDR2 SASEGT come from the germline V gene. This CDR3 is built from 11 residues. V was trimmed by 5 bases and J by 7 bases, leaving 8 bases between them.

The sequencing sample was made of blood. The source of this sequence is a female donor with papillary thyroid cancer or a benign thyroid nodule (not recorded which). Some clones in this sample may be carry-over from other donors' samples. The rearrangement uses TRBV6-1 and TRBJ1-1, with D uncertain. This chain's CDR3 is CASSFGLEAFF. The CDR3, as DNA: TGTGCCAGCAGTTTCGGTCTTGAAGCTTTCTTT.